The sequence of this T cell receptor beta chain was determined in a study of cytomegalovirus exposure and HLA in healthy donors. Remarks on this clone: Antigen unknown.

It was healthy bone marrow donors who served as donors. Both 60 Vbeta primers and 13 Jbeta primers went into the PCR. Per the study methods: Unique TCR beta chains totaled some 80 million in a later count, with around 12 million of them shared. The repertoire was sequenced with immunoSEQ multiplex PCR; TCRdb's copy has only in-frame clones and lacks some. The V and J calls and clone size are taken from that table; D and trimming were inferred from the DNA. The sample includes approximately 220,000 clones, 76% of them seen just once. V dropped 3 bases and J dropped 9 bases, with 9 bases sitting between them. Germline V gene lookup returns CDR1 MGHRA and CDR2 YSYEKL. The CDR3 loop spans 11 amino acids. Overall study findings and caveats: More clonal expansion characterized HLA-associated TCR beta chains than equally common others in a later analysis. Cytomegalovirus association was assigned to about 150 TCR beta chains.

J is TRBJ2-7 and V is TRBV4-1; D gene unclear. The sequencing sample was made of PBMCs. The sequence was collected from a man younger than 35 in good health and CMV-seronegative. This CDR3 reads CASSQGLGQYF. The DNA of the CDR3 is TGCGCCAGCAGCCAGGGCCTGGGGCAGTACTTC.